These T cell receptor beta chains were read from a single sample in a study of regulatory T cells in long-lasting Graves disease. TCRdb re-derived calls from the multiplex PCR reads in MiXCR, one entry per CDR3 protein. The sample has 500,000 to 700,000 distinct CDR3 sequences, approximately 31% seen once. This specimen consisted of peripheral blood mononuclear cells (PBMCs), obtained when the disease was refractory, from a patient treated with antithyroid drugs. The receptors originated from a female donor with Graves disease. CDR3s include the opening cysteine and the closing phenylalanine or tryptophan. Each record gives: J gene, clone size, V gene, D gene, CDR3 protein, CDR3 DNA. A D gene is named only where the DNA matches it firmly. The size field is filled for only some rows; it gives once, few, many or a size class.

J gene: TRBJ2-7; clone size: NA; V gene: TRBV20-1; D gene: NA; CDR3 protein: CSARPPRGRERKEQYF; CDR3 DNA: TGCAGTGCTAGACCCCCCAGGGGGCGGGAGAGAAAGGAGCAGTACTTC
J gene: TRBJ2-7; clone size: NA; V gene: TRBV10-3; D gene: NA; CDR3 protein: CAISERNRAYEQYF; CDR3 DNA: TGTGCCATCAGTGAGAGAAACAGAGCCTACGAGCAGTACTTC
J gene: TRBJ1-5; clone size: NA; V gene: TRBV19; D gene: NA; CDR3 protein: CASSIRSQVNQPQHF; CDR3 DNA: TGTGCCAGTAGTATTCGGTCCCAAGTCAATCAGCCCCAGCATTTT
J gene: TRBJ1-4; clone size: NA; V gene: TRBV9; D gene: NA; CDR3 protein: CASGRDTRNEKLFF; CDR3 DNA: TGTGCCAGCGGCCGGGACACGAGAAATGAAAAACTGTTTTTT
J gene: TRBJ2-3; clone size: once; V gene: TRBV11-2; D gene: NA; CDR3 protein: CASSPGRAPRSTDTQYF; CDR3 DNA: TGTGCCAGCAGCCCGGGGCGGGCCCCCAGGAGCACAGATACGCAGTATTTT
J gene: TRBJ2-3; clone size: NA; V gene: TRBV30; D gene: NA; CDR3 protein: CAWRIRGADTQYF; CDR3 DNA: TGTGCCTGGAGAATCAGGGGGGCAGATACGCAGTATTTT
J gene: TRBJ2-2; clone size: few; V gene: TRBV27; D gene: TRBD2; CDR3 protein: CASIKGAGGYTGELFF; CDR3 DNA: TGTGCCAGCATCAAAGGGGCGGGAGGCTACACCGGGGAGCTGTTTTTT
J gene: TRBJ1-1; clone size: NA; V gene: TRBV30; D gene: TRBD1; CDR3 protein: CACYRGTEAFF; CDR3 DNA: TGTGCCTGTTACAGGGGCACTGAAGCTTTCTTT
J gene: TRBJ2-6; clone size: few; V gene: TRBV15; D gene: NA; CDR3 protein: CATSSYRAGANVLTF; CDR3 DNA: TGTGCCACCAGCAGTTACCGGGCTGGGGCCAACGTCCTGACTTTC
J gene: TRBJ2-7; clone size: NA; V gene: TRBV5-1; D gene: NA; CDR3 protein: CASSLLGSATYEQYF; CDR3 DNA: TGCGCCAGCAGCTTGCTAGGCTCGGCTACCTACGAGCAGTACTTC
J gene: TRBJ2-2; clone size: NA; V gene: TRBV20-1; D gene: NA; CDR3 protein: CSARSQGGDTGELFF; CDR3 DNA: TGCAGTGCTAGAAGTCAAGGGGGGGACACCGGGGAGCTGTTTTTT
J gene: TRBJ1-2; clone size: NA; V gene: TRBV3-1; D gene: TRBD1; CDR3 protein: CASSQDLTGGDNYGYTF; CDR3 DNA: TGTGCCAGCAGCCAAGATCTCACAGGGGGGGATAACTATGGCTACACCTTC